Sequencing of this TCR beta chain was carried out in a study of blood T cell repertoires in COVID-19. This CDR3 has 16 amino acids. Germline V gene lookup returns CDR1 MDHEN and CDR2 SYDVKM. The V gene lost 3 bases and the J gene lost 0 bases, with 12 bases spanning the gap. As processed by the authors: Cell counts per sample came from amplifying reference gene primers. Clones were sequenced by immunoSEQ multiplex PCR, and TCRdb holds only the in-frame ones, with some missing. For V, J and clone size, that table is used; D and trimming come from the DNA. This table has 100,000 to 150,000 clones, roughly four fifths appearing once.

Sample: peripheral blood. The chain is built from TRBV28 and TRBJ2-1; D ambiguous. This clonotype originated in a man in his sixties with acute or convalescent COVID-19. The CDR3 sequence: CASSLAPYSSYNEQFF. In DNA, the CDR3 is TGTGCCAGCAGTTTGGCGCCGTACAGCTCCTACAATGAGCAGTTCTTC.